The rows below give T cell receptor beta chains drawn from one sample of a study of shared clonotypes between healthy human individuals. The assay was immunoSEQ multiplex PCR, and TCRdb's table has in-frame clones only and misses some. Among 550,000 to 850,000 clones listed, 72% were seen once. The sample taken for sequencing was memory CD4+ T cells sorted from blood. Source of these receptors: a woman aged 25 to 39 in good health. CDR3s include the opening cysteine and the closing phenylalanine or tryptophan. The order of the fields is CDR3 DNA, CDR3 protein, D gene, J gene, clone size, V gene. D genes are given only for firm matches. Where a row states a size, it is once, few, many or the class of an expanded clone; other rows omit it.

CDR3nt: TGTGCCATCAGTGAGTCGGGGGACCAAACTTACGAGCAGTACTTC
CDR3aa: CAISESGDQTYEQYF
d_gene: NA
j_gene: TRBJ2-7
abundance: NA
v_gene: TRBV10-3

CDR3nt: TGCGCCAGCAGCTTGGGCCCAGGGGGCCAGCCCCAGCATTTT
CDR3aa: CASSLGPGGQPQHF
d_gene: TRBD1
j_gene: TRBJ1-5
abundance: NA
v_gene: TRBV5-1

CDR3nt: TGCGCCAGCAGGAGGACGGGATCCTACGAGCAGTACTTC
CDR3aa: CASRRTGSYEQYF
d_gene: NA
j_gene: TRBJ2-7
abundance: NA
v_gene: TRBV4-1

CDR3nt: TGTGCCAGCACGCTTCGGGCTAGCGGGAGGTACGAGCAGTACTTC
CDR3aa: CASTLRASGRYEQYF
d_gene: TRBD2
j_gene: TRBJ2-7
abundance: NA
v_gene: TRBV2

CDR3nt: TGTGCCAGCTCACCCCGCCCCCAAGAGACCCAGTACTTC
CDR3aa: CASSPRPQETQYF
d_gene: NA
j_gene: TRBJ2-5
abundance: once
v_gene: TRBV18

CDR3nt: TGTGCCAGCAGCTCCACCTACTTGACAGGGAAAGGCACAGATACGCAGTATTTT
CDR3aa: CASSSTYLTGKGTDTQYF
d_gene: TRBD1
j_gene: TRBJ2-3
abundance: many
v_gene: TRBV7-9

CDR3nt: TGTGCCAGCAAAAAGATGGCGGGAGGGCCTTTCACCGGGGAGCTGTTTTTT
CDR3aa: CASKKMAGGPFTGELFF
d_gene: TRBD2
j_gene: TRBJ2-2
abundance: few
v_gene: TRBV9

CDR3nt: TGTGCCAGCAGTGGTCCTACTACTTCTGGGGCCAACGTCCTGACTTTC
CDR3aa: CASSGPTTSGANVLTF
d_gene: NA
j_gene: TRBJ2-6
abundance: once
v_gene: TRBV25-1

CDR3nt: TGTGCCAGCAGTTACTCCGGGAGTGAAAAACTGTTTTTT
CDR3aa: CASSYSGSEKLFF
d_gene: NA
j_gene: TRBJ1-4
abundance: NA
v_gene: TRBV6-5

CDR3nt: TGTGCCAGCAGCTTACTCGGGATGGCAGCTTTCTTT
CDR3aa: CASSLLGMAAFF
d_gene: NA
j_gene: TRBJ1-1
abundance: few
v_gene: TRBV7-2

CDR3nt: TGTGCCAGCTCACCAGGGGCAGCGGAGATGGACGAGCAGTACTTC
CDR3aa: CASSPGAAEMDEQYF
d_gene: NA
j_gene: TRBJ2-7
abundance: NA
v_gene: TRBV18

CDR3nt: TGTGCCAGCAGTGAGCTGACTAGGACAGGCCGGAACACTGAAGCTTTCTTT
CDR3aa: CASSELTRTGRNTEAFF
d_gene: TRBD1
j_gene: TRBJ1-1
abundance: NA
v_gene: TRBV6-1

CDR3nt: TGCAGCGCCGGACGACTAGCGGGTCCAGATACGCAGTATTTT
CDR3aa: CSAGRLAGPDTQYF
d_gene: TRBD2
j_gene: TRBJ2-3
abundance: NA
v_gene: TRBV29-1

CDR3nt: TGTGCCAGCTCACCAGCTCGGAGTACCGGGGAGCTGTTTTTT
CDR3aa: CASSPARSTGELFF
d_gene: NA
j_gene: TRBJ2-2
abundance: NA
v_gene: TRBV18

CDR3nt: TGTGCCAGCAGAACCACAGGGGGCTATAATGGCTACACCTTC
CDR3aa: CASRTTGGYNGYTF
d_gene: TRBD1
j_gene: TRBJ1-2
abundance: NA
v_gene: TRBV28